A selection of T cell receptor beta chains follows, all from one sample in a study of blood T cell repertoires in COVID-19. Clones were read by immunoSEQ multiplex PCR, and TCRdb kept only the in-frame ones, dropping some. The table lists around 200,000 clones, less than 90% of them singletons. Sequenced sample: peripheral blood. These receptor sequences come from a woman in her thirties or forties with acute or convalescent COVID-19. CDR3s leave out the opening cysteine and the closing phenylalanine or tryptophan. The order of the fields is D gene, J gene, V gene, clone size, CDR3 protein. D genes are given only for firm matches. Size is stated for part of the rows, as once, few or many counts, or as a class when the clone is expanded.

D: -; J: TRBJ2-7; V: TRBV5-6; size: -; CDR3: ASSLGLFEQY
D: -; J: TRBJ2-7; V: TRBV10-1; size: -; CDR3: ASSERAGTHEQY
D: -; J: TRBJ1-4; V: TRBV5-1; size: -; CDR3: ASSLGLTNEKLF
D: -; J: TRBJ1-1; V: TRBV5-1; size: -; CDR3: ASSLIPDKDSEAF
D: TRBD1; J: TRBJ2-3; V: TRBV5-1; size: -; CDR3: ASSLGDRMYTDTQY
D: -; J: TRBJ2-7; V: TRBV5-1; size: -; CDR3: ASSIPYGDYEQY
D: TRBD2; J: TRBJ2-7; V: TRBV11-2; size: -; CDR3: ASSSFSGRATEQY
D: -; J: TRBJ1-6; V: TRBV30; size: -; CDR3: ASTNRDVNSPLH
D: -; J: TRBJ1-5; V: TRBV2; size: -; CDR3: ASSAGQAGVYQPQH
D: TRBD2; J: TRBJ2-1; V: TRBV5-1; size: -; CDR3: ASLAGGPGEQF
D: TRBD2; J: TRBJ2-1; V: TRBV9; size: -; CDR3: ASSVGASGGNEQF
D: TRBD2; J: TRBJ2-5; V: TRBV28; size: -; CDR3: ASSSLRVGREVSGTQY
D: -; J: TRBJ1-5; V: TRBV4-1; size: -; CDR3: ASSQVEGYSNQPQH
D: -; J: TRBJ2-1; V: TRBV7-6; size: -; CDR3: ASSSGQGTLGFNEQF
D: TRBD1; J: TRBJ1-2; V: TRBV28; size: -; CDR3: ASIGTGGGYT
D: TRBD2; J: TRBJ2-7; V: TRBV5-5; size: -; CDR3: ASSLAVLTSGSYEQY
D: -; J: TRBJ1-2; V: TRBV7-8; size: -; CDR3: ASSLEDYSVNYGYT
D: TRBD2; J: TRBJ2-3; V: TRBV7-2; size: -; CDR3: ASTRLAGGQDTQY
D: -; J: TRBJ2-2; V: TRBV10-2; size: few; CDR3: ASMEGNSGELF
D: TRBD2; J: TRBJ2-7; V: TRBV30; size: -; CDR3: AWSSGLAFNEQY
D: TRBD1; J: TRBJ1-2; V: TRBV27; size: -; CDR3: ASRRGRVDGYT
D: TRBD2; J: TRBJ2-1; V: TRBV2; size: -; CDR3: ASRTSGGDEQF
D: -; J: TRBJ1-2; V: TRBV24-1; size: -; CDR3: ATSPGVNYGYT
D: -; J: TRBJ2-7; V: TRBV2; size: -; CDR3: ASSPGLVSYEQY
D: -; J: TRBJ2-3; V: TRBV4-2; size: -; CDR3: ASSQAAASTTDTQY
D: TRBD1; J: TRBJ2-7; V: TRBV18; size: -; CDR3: ASSGQGSYEQY
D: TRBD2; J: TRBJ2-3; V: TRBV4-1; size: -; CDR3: ASSQEAGGPDTQY
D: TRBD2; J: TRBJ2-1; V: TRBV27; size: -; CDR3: ASSLGFVEREFYNEQF
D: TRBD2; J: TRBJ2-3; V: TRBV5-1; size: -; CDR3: ASSTGSGTSGSFTDTQY
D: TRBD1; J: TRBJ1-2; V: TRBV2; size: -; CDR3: ASGQAYGYT
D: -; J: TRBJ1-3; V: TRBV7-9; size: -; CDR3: ASSLGTGGNTIY
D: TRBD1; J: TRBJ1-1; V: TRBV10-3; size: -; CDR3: AIKPGQVYSEAF
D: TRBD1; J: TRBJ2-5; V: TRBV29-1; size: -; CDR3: SVGTGVRETQY
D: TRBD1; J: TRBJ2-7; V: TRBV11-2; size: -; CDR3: ASSSGQLSYEQY
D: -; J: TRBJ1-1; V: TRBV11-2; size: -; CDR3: ASSSGGQVNTEAF
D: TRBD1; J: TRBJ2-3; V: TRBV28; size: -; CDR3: ASSLWQGAGDTQY
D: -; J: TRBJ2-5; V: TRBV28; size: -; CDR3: ASSDSQETQY
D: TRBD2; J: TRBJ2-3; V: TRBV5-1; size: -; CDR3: ASSLGLAGSTDTQY
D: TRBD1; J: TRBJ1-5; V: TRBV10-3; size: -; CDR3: AISAEYTGGLHQPQH
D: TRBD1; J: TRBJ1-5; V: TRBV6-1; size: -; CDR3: ASSESGGGRPQH
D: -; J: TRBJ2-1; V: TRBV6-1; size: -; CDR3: ASSEFRGVQF
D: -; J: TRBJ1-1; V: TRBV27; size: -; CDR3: ASSIPNKVTEAF
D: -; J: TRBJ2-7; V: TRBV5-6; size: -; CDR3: ASSDSLYEQY
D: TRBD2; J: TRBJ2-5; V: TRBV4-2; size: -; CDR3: ASSPTQTSGTTETQY
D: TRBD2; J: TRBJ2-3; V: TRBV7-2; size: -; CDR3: ASSQDLAGLGTDTQY
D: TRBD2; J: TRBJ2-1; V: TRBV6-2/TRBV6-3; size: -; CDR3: ASSRPGTSAINEQF
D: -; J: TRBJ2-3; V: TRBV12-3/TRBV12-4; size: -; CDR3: ASSLLPTDTQY
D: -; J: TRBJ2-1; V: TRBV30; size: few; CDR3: AWKGSGPYNEQF
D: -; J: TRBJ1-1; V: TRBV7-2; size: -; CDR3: ASSVMGPNTEAF